The source of this T cell receptor beta chain is a study of T cell repertoires in cytomegalovirus infection. On the study more broadly: Through public TCR beta signatures, both CMV infection and matching HLA type were indicated. Study observations and caveats: Identification of carriers of CMV plus the relevant HLA was performed using cumulative public TCR beta family frequency. Clonotypes of TCR beta that were HLA-C-restricted and CMV-specific dominated the ex vivo response.

TCRdb re-analysed the reads in MiXCR, keeping a single row per CDR3 protein. The sample includes roughly 200,000 distinct CDR3 sequences, about a sixth of them seen just once. A remark on this clonotype: What it recognizes is unknown.

The V and J ends lost 0 bases and 2 bases respectively, with 18 bases between them. The CDR3 loop spans 17 amino acids. From germline, CDR1 is DFQATT and CDR2 SNEGSKA (reference sequence). The chain couples TRBV20-1 to TRBJ2-3, with D perhaps matching TRBD1 (6 bases). What was sequenced was CD8+ T cells from PBMCs. This clonotype originated in a human donor in good health (CMV status not recorded). Some clones in this sample may be carry-over from other donors' samples. CDR3 amino acids: CSARDTLGQHLTDTQYF. For the CDR3, the DNA is TGCAGTGCTAGAGACACTTTGGGACAACACCTCACAGATACGCAGTATTTT.